This T cell receptor beta chain was recovered during a study of blood T cell repertoires in COVID-19. Study-wide context: Samples taken during acute and convalescent COVID-19 were collected in the United States, Italy and Spain. PBMCs, B-cell-depleted T cells, or T cells provided the cDNA or gDNA that made up the material.

The V end lost 6 bases, the J end lost 4 bases, and 9 bases lay between the germline ends. This CDR3 spans 12 amino acids. Germline assignment: CDR1 SNHLY and CDR2 FYNNEI. In the source study's methods: Reference gene primer amplification gave estimated nucleated cell counts. Sequencing used immunoSEQ multiplex PCR; TCRdb keeps in-frame clones, though not all of them. The D gene and trimming were derived from the DNA, and the V and J assignments and clone size from that table. The table lists 120,000 or so clones, about 83% of them singletons. The chain uses TRBV2 and TRBJ2-5; weak D call: TRBD1 (5 bases). The receptor was derived from a man older than 75 with active or convalescent COVID-19. Sequencing was performed on peripheral blood. The CDR3 spells CASSREGETQYF. CDR3 sequence (DNA): TGTGCCAGCAGCAGGGAAGGAGAGACCCAGTACTTC.